Listed here are 15 T cell receptor beta chains from one sample, sequenced in a study of cytomegalovirus exposure and HLA in healthy donors. The PCR used 60 Vbeta and 13 Jbeta primers. Profiling relied on immunoSEQ multiplex PCR, and the TCRdb table lists in-frame clones only, not all of them. The sample lists around 130,000 clones, about 78% occurring once. The sequencing input was PBMCs. These receptors originate from a man aged 45 to 65 in good health and CMV-seronegative.

The sample holds a few counts of this clone. V is TRBV10-1 and J is TRBJ2-3; TRBD2 matches at 7 bases. Losses at the gene ends were 0 bases for V and 3 bases for J; bases not matched to a gene: 3. Germline V gene lookup returns CDR1 WNHNN and CDR2 SYGVQD (reference sequence). The CDR3 covers 15 residues. CDR3 protein: CASSESAGVTDTQYF. DNA of the CDR3: TGCGCCAGCAGTGAGTCGGCGGGAGTGACAGATACGCAGTATTTT.

This clone was observed once. V gene TRBV6-5 combines with J gene TRBJ2-7; TRBD2 might be the D (5 bases). Trimming took off 5 bases at V and 6 bases at J, with 8 bases between the two ends. The length of the CDR3 is 11 residues. Germline CDR1 is MNHEY and CDR2 is SVGAGI. The CDR3 loop reads CASSRGFEQYF. In DNA form, the CDR3 reads TGTGCCAGCAGTCGGGGATTCGAGCAGTACTTC.

The V and J genes are TRBV7-9 and TRBJ2-1, with TRBD2 matching over 16 bases. CDR3 length: 17 residues. J lost 8 bases, V lost 0 bases, and 4 bases had no gene match. Germline-derived CDR1 and CDR2 are SEHNR and FQNEAQ (reference sequence). CDR3 protein: CASSLAGLAGGPHEQFF. For the CDR3, the DNA is TGTGCCAGCAGCTTAGCGGGACTAGCGGGAGGGCCACATGAGCAGTTCTTC.

V and J are TRBV30 and TRBJ2-4, with D tentatively TRBD1 (5 bases). Germline CDR1 GTSNPN, CDR2 SVGIG (reference sequence). CDR3 length: 18 amino acids. Trimming pared 1 base from V and 0 bases from J, leaving 19 bases between. CDR3 in amino acids: CAWSAQRPTALAKNIQYF. CDR3 bases: TGTGCCTGGAGTGCACAGAGACCGACAGCCCTAGCCAAAAACATTCAGTACTTC.

The gene calls are TRBV7-6 and TRBJ2-3, with 7 positions matching TRBD2. The CDR3 has 15 amino acids. The germline gives CDR1 SGHVS, CDR2 FNYEAQ. V shed 3 bases, J shed 3 bases, and the junction held 6 bases outside the gene matches. The CDR3 spells CASSFLTSPTDTQYF. CDR3 DNA: TGTGCCAGCAGCTTTTTGACTAGCCCAACAGATACGCAGTATTTT.

The J gene is TRBJ2-5, the V gene TRBV29-1; TRBD1 agrees at 9 bases. CDR3 length equals 13 residues. Germline V lookup: CDR1 SQVTM, CDR2 ANQGSEA. V lost 7 bases and J lost 5; bases outside the gene matches: 8. The CDR3 DNA follows: TGCAGCGCAATACAGGGGGCGGGGGAGACCCAGTACTTC. The encoded protein is CSAIQGAGETQYF.

The V call is TRBV11-2, the J call TRBJ2-3, with 8 bases that match TRBD2. With V trimmed by 5 bases and J by 3 bases, 7 bases remained unmatched. The CDR3 is 15 amino acids. The V gene's germline CDR1 is SGHAT and CDR2 FQNNGV. DNA for the CDR3: TGTGCCAGCAGCCCCGCCGGACTAGCAACAGATACGCAGTATTTT. This gives the protein CASSPAGLATDTQYF.

The chain uses TRBV10-3 and TRBJ2-3; 16 bases are shared with TRBD2. CDR3 length: 18 residues. Germline V gives CDR1 ENHRY, CDR2 SYGVKD. V shed 6 bases, J shed 0 bases, and the junction held 6 bases outside the gene matches. CDR3 protein: CAIRQGTSGRASTDTQYF. CDR3 DNA sequence: TGTGCCATCAGACAAGGGACTAGCGGGAGGGCTAGCACAGATACGCAGTATTTT.

This chain uses TRBV4-1 with TRBJ1-5, with D unresolved. Germline V CDR1 and CDR2: MGHRA, YSYEKL. CDR3 length equals 15 residues. V was pared by 5 bases and J by 0 bases, with 11 bases between. The CDR3 is CASSEQDNSNQPQHF. The CDR3 DNA is TGCGCCAGCAGCGAACAAGATAATAGCAATCAGCCCCAGCATTTT.

V usage is TRBV27 and J usage is TRBJ2-1; TRBD2 matches at 11 bases. V lost 7 bases and J lost 8; bases outside the gene matches: 13. The CDR3 contains 16 residues. Germline lookup yields CDR1 MNHEY and CDR2 SMNVEV (reference sequence). CDR3 sequence reads: CASTSYPTSGSHEQFF. Here the CDR3 DNA reads TGTGCCAGCACTTCCTACCCAACTAGCGGGAGTCATGAGCAGTTCTTC.

The chain couples TRBV7-9 to TRBJ2-4; D possibly corresponds to TRBD2 (6 bases). CDR1 is SEHNR and CDR2 is FQNEAQ in the germline V gene (reference sequence). V was cut by 2 bases and J by 7 bases, with 6 bases left in between. The CDR3 covers 12 residues. The CDR3 coding sequence is TGTGCCAGCAGCTTAACTAGCAACATTCAGTACTTC. Translating gives CASSLTSNIQYF.

This clone was detected only once. The chain links TRBV18 to TRBJ1-5; 8 bases align to TRBD1. After removal of 4 bases from V and 5 bases from J, the junction contained 1 base not matched to a gene. Germline CDR1 reads KGHSH; CDR2 reads LQKENI. The CDR3 extends over 13 amino acids. CDR3 residues: CASSQDRDQPQHF. For the CDR3, the DNA is TGTGCCAGCTCACAGGACAGGGATCAGCCCCAGCATTTT.

This chain links TRBV18 with TRBJ2-7; TRBD1 agrees at 12 bases. This CDR3 spans 14 amino acids. The V gene end was trimmed by 5 bases and the J gene end by 5 bases; junction bases not matched to a gene: 4. Germline V gives CDR1 KGHSH, CDR2 LQKENI. CDR3 DNA: TGTGCCAGCTCATCGGGACAGGGGGCCCACGAGCAGTACTTC. Protein product: CASSSGQGAHEQYF.

This sequence joins TRBV7-9 and TRBJ2-5; D is ambiguous. Germline CDR1 reads SEHNR; CDR2 reads FQNEAQ (reference sequence). The CDR3 extends over 14 amino acids. V lost 4 bases, J lost 3 bases, and 12 bases lay in between. CDR3 sequence reads: CASSSSGLKETQYF. As DNA, the CDR3 is TGTGCCAGCAGCTCGTCCGGGTTAAAAGAGACCCAGTACTTC.

The V gene is TRBV2, the J gene TRBJ2-7; 10 nucleotides line up with TRBD1. The CDR3 consists of 14 residues. With V trimmed by 4 bases and J by 7 bases, 7 bases remained unmatched. Germline-derived CDR1 and CDR2 are SNHLY and FYNNEI. The CDR3 DNA sequence: TGTGCCAGCAGTGGAGACAGGGGGCTGGGGGAGCAGTACTTC. Its translation: CASSGDRGLGEQYF.